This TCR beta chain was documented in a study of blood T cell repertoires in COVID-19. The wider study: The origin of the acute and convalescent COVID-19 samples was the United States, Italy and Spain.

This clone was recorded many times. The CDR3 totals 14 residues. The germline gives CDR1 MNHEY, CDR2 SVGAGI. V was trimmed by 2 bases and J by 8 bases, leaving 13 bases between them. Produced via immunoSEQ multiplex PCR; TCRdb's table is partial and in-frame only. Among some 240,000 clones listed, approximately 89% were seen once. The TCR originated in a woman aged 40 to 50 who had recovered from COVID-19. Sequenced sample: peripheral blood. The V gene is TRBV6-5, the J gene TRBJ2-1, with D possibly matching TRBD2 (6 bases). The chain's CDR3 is CASSYTGEDDEQFF. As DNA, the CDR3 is TGTGCCAGCAGTTACACGGGGGAAGACGATGAGCAGTTCTTC.